A single sample is the source of the 28 T cell receptor beta chains below, sequenced in a study of shared clonotypes between healthy human individuals. CD45RO-negative CD8 cells positively selected for CCR7 made up the naive population, which excluded terminally differentiated effector memory CD45RA+ cells. Data came from immunoSEQ multiplex PCR; TCRdb stores just in-frame clones and leaves some out. The table records around 1.9 million clones, around 95% of them present only once. Sample: naive CD8+ T cells from PBMCs. These receptors originate from a man younger than 35 in good health. Some clones in this sample may be carry-over from other donors' samples.

As for this clone: This sample also contains other DNA sequences that code for the same CDR3. The chain employs TRBV27 and TRBJ1-5; the D gene is possibly TRBD1 (6 bases). Trimming left V 9 bases short and J 2 bases short, with 8 bases between. Germline V gene lookup returns CDR1 MNHEY and CDR2 SMNVEV (reference sequence). The CDR3 length is 12 residues. The CDR3 here is CASRQGNQPQHF. Written as DNA, the CDR3 is TGTGCCAGTCGACAGGGCAATCAGCCCCAGCATTTT.

With respect to this clone: Different DNA sequences within this sample yield the same CDR3. The chain combines TRBV27 with TRBJ2-3; D remains unclear. The CDR3 loop spans 12 amino acids. V was trimmed by 4 bases and J by 2 bases, leaving 4 bases between them. Per the germline V gene, CDR1 is MNHEY and CDR2 is SMNVEV (reference sequence). The CDR3, as DNA: TGTGCCAGCAGTTACAACACAGATACGCAGTATTTT. It codes for CASSYNTDTQYF.

The gene calls are TRBV7-6 and TRBJ1-4, with no clear D. The CDR3 runs 19 residues. Germline lookup yields CDR1 SGHVS and CDR2 FNYEAQ. Trimming left V 0 bases short and J 0 bases short, with 17 bases between. The CDR3 here is CASSLAHTGRPATNEKLFF. For the CDR3, the DNA is TGTGCCAGCAGCTTAGCCCATACTGGACGGCCAGCAACTAATGAAAAACTGTTTTTT. The full variable domain, completed using reference TRBV7-6 and TRBJ1-4, is GAGVSQSPRYKVTKRGQDVALRCDPISGHVSLYWYRQALGQGPEFLTYFNYEAQQDKSGLPNDRFSAERPEGSISTLTIQRTEQRDSAMYRCASSLAHTGRPATNEKLFFGSGTQLSVL.

This clone has just one count. The V gene is TRBV4-1, the J gene TRBJ2-1; 12 bases are a match to TRBD2. After removal of 0 bases from V and 12 bases from J, the junction contained 9 bases not matched to a gene. The CDR3 is 16 residues long. Germline V lookup: CDR1 MGHRA, CDR2 YSYEKL. CDR3 region: CASSQDYTSGRLGQFF. The DNA for the CDR3 is TGCGCCAGCAGCCAAGATTACACTAGCGGGAGGCTAGGGCAGTTCTTC.

A remark on this clone: In the same sample, other DNA sequences code for this CDR3. The V and J genes are TRBV27 and TRBJ2-7; 8 bases map to TRBD2. The CDR3 covers 14 residues. Unmatched junction bases numbered 5, after V lost 4 bases and J lost 3 bases. Germline values: CDR1 MNHEY, CDR2 SMNVEV (reference sequence). CDR3 coding DNA: TGTGCCAGCAGTTCCCTGGCGGGGGGCTACGAGCAGTACTTC. Residues: CASSSLAGGYEQYF.

The V call is TRBV15, the J call TRBJ2-5; a weak D match, TRBD2 (6 bases). Germline V gene lookup returns CDR1 LNHNV and CDR2 YYDKDF (reference sequence). The CDR3 consists of 13 residues. Trimming removed 3 bases at V and 5 bases at J, with 10 bases between. The CDR3 DNA is TGTGCCACCAGCAGTGTGGCGGGGGAGACCCAGTACTTC. Translating it yields CATSSVAGETQYF. Drawing the rest from reference TRBV15 and TRBJ2-5, the complete variable domain is DAMVIQNPRYQVTQFGKPVTLSCSQTLNHNVMYWYQQKSSQAPKLLFHYYDKDFNNEADTPDNFQSRRPNTSFCFLDIRSPGLGDTAMYLCATSSVAGETQYFGPGTRLLVL.

Here the CDR3 reads CASSRTPRLDKNIQYF. CDR3 nucleotides: TGTGCCAGCAGTCGGACACCCCGGTTGGACAAAAACATTCAGTACTTC. The chain recombines TRBV2 with TRBJ2-4; tentatively, D is TRBD1 (5 bases). This CDR3 is 16 amino acids long. With 5 bases removed from V and 3 bases from J, the gap between germline ends came to 17 bases. The germline V gene encodes CDR1 SNHLY and CDR2 FYNNEI.

The rearrangement joins TRBV27 to TRBJ1-2; 9 bases line up with TRBD1. The CDR3 sequence is 17 residues long. Trimming at V came to 2 bases and at J to 1 base, leaving 8 bases not matched to a gene. CDR1 is MNHEY and CDR2 is SMNVEV in the germline V gene (reference sequence). This CDR3 is CASSLTGQGRLNYGYTF. The CDR3 bases are TGTGCCAGCAGTTTAACTGGACAGGGGAGGCTTAACTATGGCTACACCTTC.

V usage is TRBV5-1 and J usage is TRBJ2-7; D remains unclear. From germline, CDR1 is SGHRS and CDR2 YFSETQ. The CDR3 runs 14 residues. The V end lost 0 bases, the J end lost 3 bases, and 10 bases lay between the germline ends. The CDR3 reads CASSLEVSNYEQYF. The CDR3 DNA reads TGCGCCAGCAGCTTGGAGGTTAGTAACTACGAGCAGTACTTC.

This rearrangement joins TRBV19 to TRBJ1-1; 11 bases match TRBD1. With 6 bases clipped from V and 6 bases from J, the junction kept 6 bases outside the gene matches. The CDR3 is made up of 14 amino acids. Germline V CDR1 and CDR2: LNHDA, SQIVND (reference sequence). The CDR3 region has the DNA TGTGCCAGTAGGCTCGGGACAGGGGGGTCTGAAGCTTTCTTT. Amino acid sequence: CASRLGTGGSEAFF.

This clone was seen once. The V call is TRBV5-4, the J call TRBJ1-2; D is unresolved. The CDR3 is 14 amino acids. Trimming removed 5 bases at V and 2 bases at J, with 13 bases between. Germline CDR1 and CDR2: SGHNT and YYREEE (reference sequence). The CDR3 bases are TGTGCCAGCAGTGGGCTAGTCGGGAACTATGGCTACACCTTC. It codes for CASSGLVGNYGYTF.

The rearrangement joins TRBV27 to TRBJ1-4; maybe TRBD1 (5 bases). Trimming took 7 bases from V and 4 from J, leaving 19 bases between them. Germline V CDR1 and CDR2: MNHEY, SMNVEV (reference sequence). There are 16 residues in the CDR3. The CDR3 loop reads CASTYRGGRSNEKLFF. The CDR3 DNA sequence: TGTGCCAGCACCTACCGGGGGGGACGGAGTAATGAAAAACTGTTTTTT.

V usage is TRBV27 and J usage is TRBJ2-6; 9 positions agree with TRBD1. Losses at the gene ends were 5 bases for V and 2 bases for J; bases not matched to a gene: 4. Germline V CDR1 and CDR2: MNHEY, SMNVEV (reference sequence). The CDR3 is 16 amino acids. CDR3 amino acids: CASSIRDRAGANVLTF. The DNA for the CDR3 is TGTGCCAGCAGTATTAGGGACAGGGCTGGGGCCAACGTCCTGACTTTC.

V gene TRBV27 combines with J gene TRBJ1-2; D remains unclear. The CDR3 is made up of 15 amino acids. V lost 4 bases, J lost 5 bases, and 17 bases lay in between. Germline CDR1 reads MNHEY; CDR2 reads SMNVEV (reference sequence). CDR3 sequence (DNA): TGTGCCAGCAGTTCGACACCTCCCTCCACGTATGGCTACACCTTC. Its protein product is CASSSTPPSTYGYTF.

The chain couples TRBV14 to TRBJ2-4, with D maybe TRBD1 (5 bases). V was shortened by 5 bases and J by 6 bases, with 11 bases between the two germline ends. Germline assignment: CDR1 SGHDN and CDR2 FVKESK. The CDR3 has 13 amino acids. The CDR3 sequence: CASSARQRNIQYF. CDR3 nucleotide sequence: TGTGCCAGCAGCGCGAGACAGAGAAACATTCAGTACTTC.

This chain joins TRBV5-6 and TRBJ2-7, with 7 bases identical to TRBD2. In germline, CDR1 is SGHDT, CDR2 YYEEEE. V shed 0 bases, J shed 2 bases, and the junction held 8 bases outside the gene matches. The CDR3 has 16 amino acids. CDR3 sequence (DNA): TGTGCCAGCAGCTTGGAGGCGGGAGTAGGAGCCTACGAGCAGTACTTC. Translated, it gives CASSLEAGVGAYEQYF. Combining the CDR3 with reference TRBV5-6 and TRBJ2-7 gives the whole variable domain DAGVTQSPTHLIKTRGQQVTLRCSPKSGHDTVSWYQQALGQGPQFIFQYYEEEERQRGNFPDRFSGHQFPNYSSELNVNALLLGDSALYLCASSLEAGVGAYEQYFGPGTRLTVT.

J is TRBJ2-1 and V is TRBV11-3; TRBD1 agrees at 7 bases. The CDR3 totals 16 residues. Germline CDR1 reads SGHNT; CDR2 reads YENEEA. The V and J ends lost 1 base and 7 bases, in that order; junction bases with no gene match: 10. The CDR3 DNA sequence: TGTGCCAGCAGCTTAGGACAGGGAATTCCAGCAAATGAGCAGTTCTTC. Residues: CASSLGQGIPANEQFF.

This chain uses TRBV6-5 with TRBJ2-1; tentatively, D is TRBD1 (6 bases). The CDR3 contains 14 residues. From germline, CDR1 is MNHEY and CDR2 SVGAGI. V was clipped by 2 bases and J by 12 bases, with 17 bases between them. The CDR3 DNA reads TGTGCCAGCAGTTACACCTCAACAGGGCCGGGGCAGTTCTTC. Its protein product is CASSYTSTGPGQFF.

J is TRBJ2-3 and V is TRBV11-2; 12 bases fit TRBD2. Germline CDR1 is SGHAT and CDR2 is FQNNGV. Losses at the gene ends were 7 bases for V and 6 bases for J; bases not matched to a gene: 8. The length of the CDR3 is 15 residues. The CDR3 DNA follows: TGTGCCAGCAACCGAAGGGGACTAGCGGGTGATACGCAGTATTTT. This translates into CASNRRGLAGDTQYF.

The chain uses TRBV7-9 and TRBJ2-1; D ambiguous. Trimming cost V 8 bases and J 0 bases, with 5 bases left between them. The CDR3 has 12 amino acids. The germline gives CDR1 SEHNR, CDR2 FQNEAQ (reference sequence). The CDR3 region has the DNA TGTGCCAGCCTAAGCTCCTACAATGAGCAGTTCTTC. Translating gives CASLSSYNEQFF.

The V call is TRBV7-9, the J call TRBJ1-4, with no clear D. Germline CDR1 SEHNR, CDR2 FQNEAQ (reference sequence). This CDR3 has 16 residues. The V and J ends lost 2 bases and 8 bases respectively, with 18 bases between them. Here the CDR3 reads CASSLSPWGSEEKLFF. For the CDR3, the DNA is TGTGCCAGCAGCTTATCCCCCTGGGGTTCTGAGGAAAAACTGTTTTTT.

The chain is built from TRBV6-5 and TRBJ2-2; D remains unclear. Trimming shortened V by 5 bases and J by 7 bases, and 8 bases separated the two germline ends. Germline lookup yields CDR1 MNHEY and CDR2 SVGAGI. This CDR3 spans 12 amino acids. In nucleotides, the CDR3 is TGTGCCAGCAGTGCGGCTGGCGGGGAGCTGTTTTTT. Protein sequence: CASSAAGGELFF.

The chain employs TRBV5-4 and TRBJ2-3, with 8 bases matching TRBD2. This CDR3 contains 14 residues. Germline CDR1 reads SGHNT; CDR2 reads YYREEE (reference sequence). V shed 5 bases, J shed 0 bases, and the junction held 2 bases outside the gene matches. Written as DNA, the CDR3 is TGTGCCAGCAGTTCTAGCGGGAGCACAGATACGCAGTATTTT. As protein: CASSSSGSTDTQYF.

The V gene is TRBV27, the J gene TRBJ2-1, with 8 bases aligning to TRBD1. The CDR3 contains 15 residues. J gave up 4 bases and V 5 bases, and 7 bases lay outside the gene matches. CDR1 MNHEY and CDR2 SMNVEV come from the germline V gene (reference sequence). CDR3: CASSPLGQGYNEQFF. CDR3 sequence (DNA): TGTGCCAGCAGTCCACTCGGACAGGGATACAATGAGCAGTTCTTC.

The gene calls are TRBV4-1 and TRBJ2-7; the D gene is possibly TRBD1 (7 bases). Deletions cut 1 base from V and 3 bases from J, with 19 bases between. CDR1 is MGHRA and CDR2 is YSYEKL in the germline V gene. The CDR3 runs 17 residues. The CDR3 reads CASSQGPQGGPNYEQYF. CDR3 coding DNA: TGCGCCAGCAGCCAAGGACCCCAGGGGGGTCCAAACTACGAGCAGTACTTC.

This chain joins TRBV19 and TRBJ2-5, with TRBD2 as a possible D gene (6 bases). Germline-derived CDR1 and CDR2 are LNHDA and SQIVND (reference sequence). The V and J ends lost 6 bases and 5 bases respectively, with 16 bases between them. This CDR3 has 14 residues. CDR3 sequence (DNA): TGTGCCAGTAGCCTACCGGGACTGTGGGAGACCCAGTACTTC. The encoded protein is CASSLPGLWETQYF.

The DNA of the CDR3 is TGTGCCAGCAGTGAAGGGGGGGCCAACGTCCTGACTTTC. This sequence encodes CASSEGGANVLTF. This sequence joins TRBV2 and TRBJ2-6, with no clear D. The germline V gene has CDR1 SNHLY and CDR2 FYNNEI. Trimming pared 1 base from V and 4 bases from J, leaving 2 bases between. The CDR3 consists of 13 residues.

On this clone: The junction does not match germline at one end; this may be a read error. This chain connects TRBV25-1 to TRBJ1-1; D call uncertain. Germline-derived CDR1 and CDR2 are MGHDK and SYGVNS. CDR3 size: 13 residues. The CDR3 DNA follows: TGTGCCAGCACTGAAAGATGGATCACTGAAGCTTTCTTT. It translates to CASTERWITEAFF.